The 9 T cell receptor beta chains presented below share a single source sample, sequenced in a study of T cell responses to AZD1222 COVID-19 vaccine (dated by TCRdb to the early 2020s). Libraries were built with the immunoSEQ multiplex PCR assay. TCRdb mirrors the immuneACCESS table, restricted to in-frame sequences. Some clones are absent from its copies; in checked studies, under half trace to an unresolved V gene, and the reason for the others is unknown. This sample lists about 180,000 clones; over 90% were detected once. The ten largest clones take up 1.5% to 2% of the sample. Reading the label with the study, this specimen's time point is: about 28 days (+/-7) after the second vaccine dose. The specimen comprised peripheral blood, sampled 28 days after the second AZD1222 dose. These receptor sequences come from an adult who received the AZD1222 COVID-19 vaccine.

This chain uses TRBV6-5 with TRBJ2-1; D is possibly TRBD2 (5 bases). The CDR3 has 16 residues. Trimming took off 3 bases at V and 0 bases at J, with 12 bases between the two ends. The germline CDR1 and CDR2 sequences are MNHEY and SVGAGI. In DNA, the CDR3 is TGTGCCAGCAGTTATCCTCGGGATAGCTCCTACAATGAGCAGTTCTTC. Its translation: CASSYPRDSSYNEQFF.

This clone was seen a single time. In DNA, the CDR3 is TGTGCCAGCAGGCTCAGGGGGAATGAGCAGTTCTTC. Protein: CASRLRGNEQFF. V usage is TRBV3-1 (or the pseudogene TRBV3-2) and J usage is TRBJ2-1; 7 positions match TRBD1. Germline CDR1 reads LGHDT; CDR2 reads YNNKEL (reference sequence). The CDR3 has 12 amino acids. Trimming took 6 bases from V and 7 from J; bases not matched to a gene: 3.

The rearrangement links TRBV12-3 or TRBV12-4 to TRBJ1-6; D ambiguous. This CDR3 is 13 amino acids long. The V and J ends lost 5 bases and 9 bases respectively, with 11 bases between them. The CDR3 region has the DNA TGTGCCAGCAGTCCGTCGTGGATTTCACCCCTCCACTTT. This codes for CASSPSWISPLHF.

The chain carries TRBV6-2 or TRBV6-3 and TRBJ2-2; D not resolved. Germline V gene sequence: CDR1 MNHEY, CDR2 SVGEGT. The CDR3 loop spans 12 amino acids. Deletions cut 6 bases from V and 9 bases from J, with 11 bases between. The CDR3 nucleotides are TGTGCCAGCAGCCCAGATACGTGGGAGCTGTTTTTT. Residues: CASSPDTWELFF.

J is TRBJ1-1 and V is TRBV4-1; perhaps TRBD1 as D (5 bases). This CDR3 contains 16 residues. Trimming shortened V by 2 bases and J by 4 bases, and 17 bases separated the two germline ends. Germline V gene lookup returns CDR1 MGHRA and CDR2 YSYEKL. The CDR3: CASSQTRGRGGTEAFF. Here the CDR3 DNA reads TGCGCCAGCAGCCAAACCCGGGGGAGGGGTGGCACTGAAGCTTTCTTT.

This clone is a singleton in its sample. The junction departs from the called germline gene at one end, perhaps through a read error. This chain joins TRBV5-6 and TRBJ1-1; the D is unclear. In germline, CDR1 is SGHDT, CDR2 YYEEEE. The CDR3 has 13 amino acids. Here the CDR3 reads CASSPVGNTEAFF. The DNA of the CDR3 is TGTGCCAGCAGCCCCGTGGGGAACACTGAGGCTTTCTTT.

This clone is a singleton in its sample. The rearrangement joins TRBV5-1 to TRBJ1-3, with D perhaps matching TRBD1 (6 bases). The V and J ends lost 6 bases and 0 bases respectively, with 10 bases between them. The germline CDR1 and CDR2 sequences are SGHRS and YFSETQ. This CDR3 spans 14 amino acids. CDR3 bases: TGCGCCAGCAAGGACAGACCCTCTGGAAACACCATATATTTT. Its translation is CASKDRPSGNTIYF.

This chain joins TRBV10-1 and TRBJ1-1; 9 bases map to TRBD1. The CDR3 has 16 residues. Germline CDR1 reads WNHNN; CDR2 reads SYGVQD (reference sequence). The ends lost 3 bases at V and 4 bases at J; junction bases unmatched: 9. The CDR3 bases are TGCGCCAGCAGTGATTTTGACAGGGGGAGTATCACTGAAGCTTTCTTT. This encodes CASSDFDRGSITEAFF.

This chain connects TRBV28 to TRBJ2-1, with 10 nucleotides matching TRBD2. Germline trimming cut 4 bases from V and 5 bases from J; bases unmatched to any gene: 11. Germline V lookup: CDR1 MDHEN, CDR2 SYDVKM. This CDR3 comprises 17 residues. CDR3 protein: CASSSDTWTSGDNEQFF. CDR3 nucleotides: TGTGCCAGCAGTTCCGACACCTGGACTAGCGGAGACAATGAGCAGTTCTTC.